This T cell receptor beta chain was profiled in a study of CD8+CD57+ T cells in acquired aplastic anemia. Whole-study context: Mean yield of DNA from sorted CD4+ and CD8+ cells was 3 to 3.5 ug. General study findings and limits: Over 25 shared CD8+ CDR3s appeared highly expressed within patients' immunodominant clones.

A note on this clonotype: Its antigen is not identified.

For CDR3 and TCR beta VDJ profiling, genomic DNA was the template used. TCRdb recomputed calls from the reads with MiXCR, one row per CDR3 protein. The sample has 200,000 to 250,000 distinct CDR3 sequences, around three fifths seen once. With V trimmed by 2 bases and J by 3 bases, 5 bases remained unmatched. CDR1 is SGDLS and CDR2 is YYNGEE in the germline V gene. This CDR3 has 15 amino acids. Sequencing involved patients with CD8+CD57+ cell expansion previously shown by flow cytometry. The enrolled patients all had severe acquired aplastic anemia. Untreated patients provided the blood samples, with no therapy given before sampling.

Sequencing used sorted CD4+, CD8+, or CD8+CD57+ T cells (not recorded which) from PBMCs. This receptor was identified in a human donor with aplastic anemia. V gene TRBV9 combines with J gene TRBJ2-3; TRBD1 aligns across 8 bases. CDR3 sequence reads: CASSVQGAKTDTQYF. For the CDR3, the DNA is TGTGCCAGCAGCGTTCAGGGGGCGAAGACAGATACGCAGTATTTT. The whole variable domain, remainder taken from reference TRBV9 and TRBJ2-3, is DSGVTQTPKHLITATGQRVTLRCSPRSGDLSVYWYQQSLDQGLQFLIQYYNGEERAKGNILERFSAQQFPDLHSELNLSSLELGDSALYFCASSVQGAKTDTQYFGPGTRLTVL.